A single sample is the source of the 19 T cell receptor beta chains below, sequenced in a study of cytomegalovirus exposure and HLA in healthy donors. The PCR contained 60 Vbeta and 13 Jbeta primers. TCRdb's table, derived via immunoSEQ multiplex PCR, lists solely in-frame clones and lacks some. Among 200,000 to 250,000 clones listed, 70% to 85% were seen once. Sequenced: PBMCs. The receptors derive from a girl aged 2 to 10 in good health and CMV-seronegative.

The chain combines TRBV29-1 with TRBJ1-1; weak D call: TRBD1 (5 bases). This CDR3 contains 15 residues. The V and J ends lost 2 bases and 4 bases respectively, with 17 bases between them. The germline CDR1 and CDR2 sequences are SQVTM and ANQGSEA. The CDR3 here is CSVEWDDVGSTEAFF. The DNA for the CDR3 is TGCAGCGTTGAATGGGACGATGTCGGGAGCACTGAAGCTTTCTTT.

This chain connects TRBV4-1 to TRBJ2-5, with D perhaps TRBD2 (5 bases). Trimming removed 3 bases at V and 5 bases at J, with 22 bases between. Germline CDR1 is MGHRA and CDR2 is YSYEKL. The CDR3 is 17 amino acids. Here the CDR3 reads CASSQFLTRGRRETQYF. The CDR3 coding sequence is TGCGCCAGCAGCCAGTTCTTAACCCGTGGGCGGAGGGAGACCCAGTACTTC.

The chain recombines TRBV7-7 with TRBJ2-2; 7 nucleotides match TRBD1. V gave up 5 bases and J gave up 0 bases; unmatched junction bases: 6. There are 16 residues in the CDR3. Germline V gene sequence: CDR1 SSHAT, CDR2 FNYEAQ (reference sequence). The CDR3 is CASSPTGDANTGELFF. CDR3 nucleotides: TGTGCCAGCAGCCCTACAGGGGACGCGAACACCGGGGAGCTGTTTTTT.

CDR3 residues: CASSTRGQRGYTF. CDR3 coding DNA: TGTGCCAGTAGTACCCGGGGACAGCGGGGCTACACCTTC. V usage is TRBV19 and J usage is TRBJ1-2, with 7 positions matching TRBD1. CDR1 is LNHDA and CDR2 is SQIVND in the germline V gene (reference sequence). Trimming at V came to 4 bases and at J to 8 bases, leaving 7 bases not matched to a gene. The CDR3 runs 13 residues.

The V call is TRBV7-3, the J call TRBJ2-7, with 9 bases matching TRBD1. Germline CDR1 and CDR2: SGHTA and FQGTGA. The CDR3 has 14 amino acids. Unmatched junction bases numbered 6, after V lost 5 bases and J lost 4 bases. CDR3 DNA: TGTGCCAGCAGCGCCGGGACAGGGCCATACGAGCAGTACTTC. Its protein is CASSAGTGPYEQYF.

The V and J genes are TRBV7-9 and TRBJ2-7, with 8 bases fitting TRBD2. The CDR3 is 17 residues long. V lost 3 bases and J lost 3; bases outside the gene matches: 13. Per the germline V gene, CDR1 is SEHNR and CDR2 is FQNEAQ (reference sequence). The CDR3: CASSLDSGTPRSYEQYF. DNA for the CDR3: TGTGCCAGCAGCTTGGATAGCGGGACGCCCAGAAGCTACGAGCAGTACTTC.

The gene calls are TRBV6-1 and TRBJ1-1, with a tentative D call TRBD1 (6 bases). Germline assignment: CDR1 MNHNS and CDR2 SASEGT. V lost 6 bases to trimming and J lost 6 bases, with 17 bases between them. The CDR3 is 14 amino acids. The CDR3 bases are TGTGCCAGCAGGACAGGACAGACCCACCCTGAAGCTTTCTTT. Its protein is CASRTGQTHPEAFF.

The rearrangement uses TRBV6-5 and TRBJ2-2, with D possibly matching TRBD1 (5 bases). The CDR3 is made up of 14 amino acids. V was pared by 6 bases and J by 2 bases, with 10 bases between. Germline CDR1 MNHEY, CDR2 SVGAGI. The CDR3 DNA follows: TGTGCCAGCAGCCTTGACAGAAACACCGGGGAGCTGTTTTTT. Translation gives CASSLDRNTGELFF.

V gene TRBV7-8 combines with J gene TRBJ2-7; 13 nucleotides match TRBD2. CDR3 length: 16 residues. Germline V CDR1 and CDR2: SGHVS, FQNEAQ. V lost 5 bases, J lost 9 bases, and 13 bases stayed unmatched. The chain's CDR3 is CASSHRSGLAGEAQYF. CDR3 sequence (DNA): TGTGCCAGCAGCCACCGCTCCGGACTAGCGGGAGAAGCGCAGTACTTC.

V gene TRBV19 combines with J gene TRBJ1-1, with a tentative D call TRBD1 (5 bases). CDR3 length: 15 amino acids. Germline V CDR1 and CDR2: LNHDA, SQIVND (reference sequence). Trimming removed 3 bases from V and 6 bases from J, with 17 bases in between. DNA of the CDR3: TGTGCCAGTAGTATTATGGGAGGGGCCAGAGCTGAAGCTTTCTTT. Translation gives CASSIMGGARAEAFF.

The sample holds a few counts of this clone. The chain employs TRBV29-1 and TRBJ2-1; no reliable D call. The germline CDR1 and CDR2 sequences are SQVTM and ANQGSEA. V shed 7 bases and J shed 0 bases, with 16 bases lying between them. The CDR3 extends over 15 amino acids. CDR3 loop: CSGRSETSSYNEQFF. In nucleotides, the CDR3 is TGCAGCGGTCGTTCAGAAACAAGCTCCTACAATGAGCAGTTCTTC.

The chain has TRBV4-1 and TRBJ2-3; 11 positions agree with TRBD2. The V gene end was trimmed by 1 base and the J gene end by 1 base; junction bases not matched to a gene: 4. From germline, CDR1 is MGHRA and CDR2 YSYEKL. The CDR3 has 17 residues. CDR3 region: CASSQVQLAGGTDTQYF. The CDR3 nucleotides are TGCGCCAGCAGCCAAGTTCAACTAGCGGGGGGCACAGATACGCAGTATTTT.

This rearrangement joins TRBV2 to TRBJ2-5; 12 nucleotides align to TRBD2. Germline assignment: CDR1 SNHLY and CDR2 FYNNEI. The CDR3 has 14 amino acids. J gave up 4 bases and V 4 bases, and 1 base lay outside the gene matches. The CDR3 coding sequence is TGTGCCAGCAGTGGACTAGCGGGGGTAGAGACCCAGTACTTC. Amino acid sequence: CASSGLAGVETQYF.

The chain employs TRBV10-3 and TRBJ2-3, with a tentative D call TRBD2 (6 bases). CDR1 and CDR2 (germline): ENHRY, SYGVKD. V was shortened by 0 bases and J by 4 bases, with 11 bases between the two germline ends. The CDR3 is 15 residues long. The chain's CDR3 is CAISESSWEADTQYF. The CDR3 nucleotides read TGTGCCATCAGTGAGTCGTCTTGGGAGGCAGATACGCAGTATTTT.

In nucleotides, the CDR3 is TGTGCCAGCAGCCGGAGCAGGGGAAATCCCTATGGCTACACCTTC. It codes for CASSRSRGNPYGYTF. The V gene is TRBV6-5, the J gene TRBJ1-2, with D possibly matching TRBD1 (6 bases). Trimming took off 6 bases at V and 4 bases at J, with 18 bases between the two ends. The germline V gene has CDR1 MNHEY and CDR2 SVGAGI. There are 15 residues in the CDR3.

J is TRBJ1-6 and V is TRBV7-6, with D maybe TRBD1 (6 bases). The CDR3 is made up of 15 amino acids. The germline gives CDR1 SGHVS, CDR2 FNYEAQ. V lost 5 bases and J 5 bases, leaving 13 bases between the germline ends. CDR3 bases: TGTGCCAGCAGCCCAGGGGCTGGAAATAATTCACCCCTCCACTTT. As protein: CASSPGAGNNSPLHF. Together with reference TRBV7-6 and TRBJ1-6, the CDR3 gives the full variable domain: GAGVSQSPRYKVTKRGQDVALRCDPISGHVSLYWYRQALGQGPEFLTYFNYEAQQDKSGLPNDRFSAERPEGSISTLTIQRTEQRDSAMYRCASSPGAGNNSPLHFGNGTRLTVT.

This clone has just one count. The V call is TRBV2, the J call TRBJ1-5; no definite D call. This CDR3 is 11 amino acids long. CDR1 and CDR2 from the germline V gene are SNHLY and FYNNEI. The V and J ends lost 4 bases and 7 bases respectively, with 5 bases between them. This CDR3 reads CASSVGQPQHF. The DNA of the CDR3 is TGTGCCAGCAGTGTGGGCCAGCCCCAGCATTTT.

This chain joins TRBV5-8 and TRBJ2-1; TRBD2 matches at 9 bases. Trimming took 0 bases from V and 1 from J; bases not matched to a gene: 5. The length of the CDR3 is 17 residues. Germline-derived CDR1 and CDR2 are SGHTS and YDEGEE. CDR3 sequence reads: CASSLGLREGSYNEQFF. CDR3 nucleotides: TGTGCCAGCAGCTTGGGTCTGCGGGAGGGTTCCTACAATGAGCAGTTCTTC.

This rearrangement joins TRBV11-2 to TRBJ1-3; 7 bases agree with TRBD1. The CDR3 is 16 residues long. The junction had 8 bases not matched to a gene; V was cut back by 6 bases and J by 0 bases. Germline values: CDR1 SGHAT, CDR2 FQNNGV. The CDR3 protein is CASSQPGQHSGNTIYF. CDR3 in DNA: TGTGCCAGCAGTCAACCGGGACAGCACTCTGGAAACACCATATATTTT.